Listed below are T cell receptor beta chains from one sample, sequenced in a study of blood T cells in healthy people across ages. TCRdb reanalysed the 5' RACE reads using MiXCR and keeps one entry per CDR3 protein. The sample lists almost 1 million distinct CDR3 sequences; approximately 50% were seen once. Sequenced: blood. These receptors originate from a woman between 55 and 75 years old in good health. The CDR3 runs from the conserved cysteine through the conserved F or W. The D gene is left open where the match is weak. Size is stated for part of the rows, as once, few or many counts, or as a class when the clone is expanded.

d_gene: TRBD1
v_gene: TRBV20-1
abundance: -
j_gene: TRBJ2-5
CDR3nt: TGCAGTGCTGGGGGACAGGGAAGTTTGGGGCAGTACTTC
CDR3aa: CSAGGQGSLGQYF

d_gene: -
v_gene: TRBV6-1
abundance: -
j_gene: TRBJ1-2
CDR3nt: TGTGCCAGCAGTGAAGAATTTCCGCAGAGACTTAACTATGGCTACACCTTC
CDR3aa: CASSEEFPQRLNYGYTF

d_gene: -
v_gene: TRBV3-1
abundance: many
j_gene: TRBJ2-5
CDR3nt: TGTGCCAGCAGCCAAGATTGGAAAGAGACCCAGTACTTC
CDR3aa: CASSQDWKETQYF

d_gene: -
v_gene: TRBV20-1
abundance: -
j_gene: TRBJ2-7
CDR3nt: TGCAGTGGAAGCGGGACACCCTACGAGCAGTACTTC
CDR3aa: CSGSGTPYEQYF

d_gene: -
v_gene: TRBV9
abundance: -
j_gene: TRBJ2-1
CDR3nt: TGTGCCGGGACCGTAGTCCCAGGGGTGAATGAGCAGTTCTTC
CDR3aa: CAGTVVPGVNEQFF

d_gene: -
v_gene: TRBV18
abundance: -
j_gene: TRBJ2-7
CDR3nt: TGTGCCAGCTCATCTCCACCGACAGTACGAGCCCGGGCCGCTAAAGTCTACGAGCAGTACTTC
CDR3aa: CASSSPPTVRARAAKVYEQYF

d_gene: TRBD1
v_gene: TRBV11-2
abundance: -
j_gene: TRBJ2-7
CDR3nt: TGTGCCAGCAGCCAACTGGGACAGGGTTACGAGCAGTACTTC
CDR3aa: CASSQLGQGYEQYF

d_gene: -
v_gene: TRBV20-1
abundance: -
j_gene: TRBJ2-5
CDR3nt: TGCAGTGCCCCAGAGACCCAGTACTTC
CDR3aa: CSAPETQYF

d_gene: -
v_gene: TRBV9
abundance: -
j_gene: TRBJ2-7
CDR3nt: TGTGCCAGCAGCGTAGGACAACTGGCATACGAGCAGTACTTC
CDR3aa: CASSVGQLAYEQYF

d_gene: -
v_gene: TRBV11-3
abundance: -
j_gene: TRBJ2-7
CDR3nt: TGTGCCAGCAGCGAGGACGGGACCCCCTACGAGCAGTACTTC
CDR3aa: CASSEDGTPYEQYF

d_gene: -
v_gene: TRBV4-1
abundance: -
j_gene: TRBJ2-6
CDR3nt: TGCGCCAGCTCAGCGAGGATAACCGCGCGTATCTCTGGGGCCAACGTCCTGACTTTC
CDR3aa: CASSARITARISGANVLTF

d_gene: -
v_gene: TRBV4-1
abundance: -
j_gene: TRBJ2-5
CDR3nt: TGCGCCAGCAGCCAAGATCCCTTGGGGGGCGGTTTCGCCCAAGAGACCCAGTACTTC
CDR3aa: CASSQDPLGGGFAQETQYF

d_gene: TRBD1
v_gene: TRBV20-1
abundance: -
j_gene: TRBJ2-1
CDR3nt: TGCAGTGCTAGACAGGAATGGGGGGACAGGGGGTTCTTC
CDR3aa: CSARQEWGDRGFF

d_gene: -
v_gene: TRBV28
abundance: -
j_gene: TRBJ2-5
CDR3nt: TGTGCCAGCAGTCCCCGAGGAAGGGGAGAGACCCAGTACTTC
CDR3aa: CASSPRGRGETQYF

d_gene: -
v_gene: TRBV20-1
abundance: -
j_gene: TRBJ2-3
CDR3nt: TGCAGTGCTAGGGGTACAGGGATTGGCACAGATACGCAGTATTTT
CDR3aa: CSARGTGIGTDTQYF

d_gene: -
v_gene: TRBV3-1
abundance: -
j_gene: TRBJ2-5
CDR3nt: TGTGCCAGCAGCCAAGCTGAGGCAGAACTGTGGGAGACCCAGTACTTC
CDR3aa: CASSQAEAELWETQYF

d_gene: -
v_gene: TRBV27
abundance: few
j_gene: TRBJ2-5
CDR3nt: TGTGCCAGCAGTCCCGTTAGCGCGGGACGGGTGGAGACCCAGTACTTC
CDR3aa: CASSPVSAGRVETQYF

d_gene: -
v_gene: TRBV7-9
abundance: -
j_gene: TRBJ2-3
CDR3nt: TGTGCCAGCAGCACGCGACCCTTCCGCCAGCAGAGCACAGATACGCAGTATTTT
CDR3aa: CASSTRPFRQQSTDTQYF

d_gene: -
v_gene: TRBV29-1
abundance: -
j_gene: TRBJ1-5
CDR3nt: TGCAGCATTGGCCATCAGCCCCAGCATTTT
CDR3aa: CSIGHQPQHF

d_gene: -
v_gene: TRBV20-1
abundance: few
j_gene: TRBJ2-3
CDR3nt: TGCAGCGCCCCTGACGGCACAGATACGCAGTATTTT
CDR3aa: CSAPDGTDTQYF

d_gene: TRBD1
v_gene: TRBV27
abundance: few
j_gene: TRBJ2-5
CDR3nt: TGTGCCAGCAGTAAACAGGGGGCCCGGGAGACCCAGTACTTC
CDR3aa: CASSKQGARETQYF

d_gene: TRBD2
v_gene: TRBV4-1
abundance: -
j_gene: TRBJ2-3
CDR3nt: TGCGCCAGCAGCCAAGGGACTAGCGGACTCACAGATACGCAGTATTTT
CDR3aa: CASSQGTSGLTDTQYF

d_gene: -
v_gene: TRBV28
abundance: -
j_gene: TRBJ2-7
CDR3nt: TGTGCCAGCAGTTTGAGCGGGCTAAACAATGAGCAGTACTTC
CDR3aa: CASSLSGLNNEQYF

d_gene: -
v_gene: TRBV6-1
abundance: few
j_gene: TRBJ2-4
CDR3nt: TGTGCCAGCAGCGAATCCCTTGGGGGGGCCGGTGCCAAAAACATTCAGTACTTC
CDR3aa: CASSESLGGAGAKNIQYF

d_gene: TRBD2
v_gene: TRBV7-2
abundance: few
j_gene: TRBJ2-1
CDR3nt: TGTGCCAGCAGCTTAGAGACTAGCGCATACAATGAGCAGTTCTTC
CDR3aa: CASSLETSAYNEQFF

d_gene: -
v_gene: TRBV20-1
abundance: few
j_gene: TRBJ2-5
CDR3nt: TGCAGTGCTACCCGACTTTCCTTGGTAAAGACCCAGTACTTC
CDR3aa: CSATRLSLVKTQYF

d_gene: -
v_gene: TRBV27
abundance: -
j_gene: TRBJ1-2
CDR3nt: TGTGCCAGCAGTTTGGCCGGGACATTCTCTGACGGCTACACCTTC
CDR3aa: CASSLAGTFSDGYTF

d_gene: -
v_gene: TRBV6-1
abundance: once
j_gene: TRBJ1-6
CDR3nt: TGTGCCAGCAGTGGGCCTCTCACCGGGTGGCAGGGTGGATCACCCCTCCACTTT
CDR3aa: CASSGPLTGWQGGSPLHF

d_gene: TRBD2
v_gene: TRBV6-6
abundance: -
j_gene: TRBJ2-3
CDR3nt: TGTGCCAGCACCACAACTAGCGGGAGGACAGATACGCAGTATTTT
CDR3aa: CASTTTSGRTDTQYF

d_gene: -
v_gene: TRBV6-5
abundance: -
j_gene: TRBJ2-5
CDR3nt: TGTACCAGCAGCCGAGGGGCGTTGGGGACCCAGTACTTC
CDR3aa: CTSSRGALGTQYF

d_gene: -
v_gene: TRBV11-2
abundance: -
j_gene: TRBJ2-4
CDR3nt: TGTGCCAGCAGCCCGACCGGGGCAAGAGCCAAAAACATTCAGTACTTC
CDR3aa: CASSPTGARAKNIQYF

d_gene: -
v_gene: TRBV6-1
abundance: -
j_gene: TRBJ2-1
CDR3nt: TGTGCCACCCTGACAGACTCCTACAATGAGCAGTTCTTC
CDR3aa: CATLTDSYNEQFF

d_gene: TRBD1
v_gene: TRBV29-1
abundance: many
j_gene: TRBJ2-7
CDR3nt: TGCAGCGCTACCGGCGACAGGGTTGGCTACGAGCAGTACTTC
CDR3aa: CSATGDRVGYEQYF

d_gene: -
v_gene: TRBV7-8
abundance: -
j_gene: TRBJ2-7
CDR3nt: TGTGCCAGCAGCCCTCGACCGGACAGCTCTTCTTACGAGCAGTACTTC
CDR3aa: CASSPRPDSSSYEQYF

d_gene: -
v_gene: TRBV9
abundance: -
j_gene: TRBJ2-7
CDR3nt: TGTGCCAGCAGCGTAGGAACCCGTGATGGGCCCCAGTACTTC
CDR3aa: CASSVGTRDGPQYF

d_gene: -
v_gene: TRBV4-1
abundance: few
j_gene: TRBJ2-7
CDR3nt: TGCGCCAGCAGCCAAGATATCTTCCCCTACGAGCAGTACTTC
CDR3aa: CASSQDIFPYEQYF

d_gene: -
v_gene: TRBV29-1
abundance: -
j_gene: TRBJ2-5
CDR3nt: TGCAGCGTTGATATGGGCGGCGCCCGTTACAATGAGCAGTACTTC
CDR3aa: CSVDMGGARYNEQYF

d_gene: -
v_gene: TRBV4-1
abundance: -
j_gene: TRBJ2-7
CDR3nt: TGCGCCAGCAGCTTGAAAGGTCCCCTCTCCTACGAGCAGTACTTC
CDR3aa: CASSLKGPLSYEQYF

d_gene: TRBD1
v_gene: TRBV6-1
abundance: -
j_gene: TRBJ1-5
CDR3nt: TGTGCCAGCAGCCGATCGGACAGGGGGCCCACTGTTAGCAATCAGCCCCAGCATTTT
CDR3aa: CASSRSDRGPTVSNQPQHF

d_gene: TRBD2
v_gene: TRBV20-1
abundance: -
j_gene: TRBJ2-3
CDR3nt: TGCAGTGCTCCTAGCGGGAGGGCCTCAGTTACAGATACGCAGTATTTT
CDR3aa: CSAPSGRASVTDTQYF

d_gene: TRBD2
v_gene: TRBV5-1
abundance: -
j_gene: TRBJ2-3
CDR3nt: TGCGCCAGCAGCTGGGGGACTAGCGGCACAGATACGCAGTCTTTT
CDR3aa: CASSWGTSGTDTQSF

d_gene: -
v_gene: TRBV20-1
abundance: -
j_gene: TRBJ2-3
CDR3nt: TGCAGTGCTTCCCTCACCCATAGCACAGATACGCAGTATTTT
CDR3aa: CSASLTHSTDTQYF

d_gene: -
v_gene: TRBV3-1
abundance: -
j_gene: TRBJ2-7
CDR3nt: TGTGCCAGCAGCCAAGGGCCAGGCTTCTCCTACGAGCAGTACTTC
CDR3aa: CASSQGPGFSYEQYF

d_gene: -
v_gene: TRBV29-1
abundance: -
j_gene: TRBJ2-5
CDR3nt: TGCAGCGTTGAAGTCCGGGAGACCCAGTACTTC
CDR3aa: CSVEVRETQYF

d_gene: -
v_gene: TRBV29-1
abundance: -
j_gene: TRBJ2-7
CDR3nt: TGCAGCGTTGCTGAGACCGACCCCTACGAGCAGTACTTC
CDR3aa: CSVAETDPYEQYF

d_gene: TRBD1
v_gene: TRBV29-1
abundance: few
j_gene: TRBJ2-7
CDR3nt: TGCAGCTACGGACAGGGACCCTCCTACGAGCAGTACTTC
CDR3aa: CSYGQGPSYEQYF

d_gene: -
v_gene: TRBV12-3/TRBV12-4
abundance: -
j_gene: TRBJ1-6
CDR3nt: TGTGCCAGCCTGGCTCAAGGGCAGGGGTATTCACCCCTCCACTTT
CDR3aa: CASLAQGQGYSPLHF

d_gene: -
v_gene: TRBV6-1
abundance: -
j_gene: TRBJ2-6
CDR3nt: TGTGCCAGCAGGCCCGGAAGCTCTGGGGCCAACGTCCTGACTTTC
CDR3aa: CASRPGSSGANVLTF

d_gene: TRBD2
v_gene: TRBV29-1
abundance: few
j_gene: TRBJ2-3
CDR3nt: TGCAGCGTTGGGAGCGGGGACCTCCCAGATACGCAGTATTTT
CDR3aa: CSVGSGDLPDTQYF

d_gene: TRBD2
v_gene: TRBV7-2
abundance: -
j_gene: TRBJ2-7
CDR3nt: TGTGCCAGCAGCTTAGATGTGACTAGCGGGACCCTGTTCCACGAGCAGTACTTC
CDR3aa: CASSLDVTSGTLFHEQYF

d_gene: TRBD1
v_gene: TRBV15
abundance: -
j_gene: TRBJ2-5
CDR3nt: TGTGCCACCAGCCCTGGAGGGACAGGGAGGCAAGAGACCCAGTACTTC
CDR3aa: CATSPGGTGRQETQYF